This TCR beta chain was found in a study of response to subunit inactivated influenza vaccine. The CDR3 spans 15 residues. Germline V gene data show CDR1 as LNHNV and CDR2 as YYDKDF (reference sequence). V lost 1 base to trimming and J lost 4 bases; unmatched junction nucleotides: 3. TCRdb re-called the RT-PCR reads with MiXCR, one entry per CDR3 protein. The repertoire consists of about 780,000 distinct CDR3 sequences, with approximately 17% occurring once and the leading ten covering under 13%. Study-wide findings and caveats: Authors suggested seasonal influenza vaccinations each recruit few new T cells.

This clonotype was seen a few times. The antigen is undetermined. This sequence originates from a man in his fifties who received an inactivated influenza vaccine. This chain joins TRBV15 and TRBJ2-3; 9 bases fit TRBD2. Sequencing was performed on PBMCs from blood, taken roughly 5 days after vaccination. The CDR3 protein is CATSRVAGAADTQYF. CDR3 in DNA: TGTGCCACCAGCAGAGTAGCGGGGGCAGCAGATACGCAGTATTTT.